One sample yielded the 3 T cell receptor beta chains listed below, sequenced in a study of blood T cell repertoires in COVID-19. Clones were read by immunoSEQ multiplex PCR, and TCRdb kept only the in-frame ones, dropping some. The repertoire holds some 400,000 clones, with more than 70% as singletons. Sequenced: peripheral blood. All receptors derive from a woman aged 55-70 years with COVID-19, enrolled during active disease.

The chain uses TRBV2 and TRBJ2-7; 10 nucleotides agree with TRBD2. The CDR3 sequence is 13 residues long. Germline trimming cut 4 bases from V and 4 bases from J; bases unmatched to any gene: 1. In germline, CDR1 is SNHLY, CDR2 FYNNEI. The CDR3 sequence is CASSVAGGYEQYF. CDR3 in DNA: TGTGCCAGCAGTGTAGCGGGGGGATACGAGCAGTACTTC.

The chain has TRBV3-1 (or the pseudogene TRBV3-2) and TRBJ1-6, with D perhaps matching TRBD1 (6 bases). Germline lookup yields CDR1 LGHDT and CDR2 YNNKEL (reference sequence). V gave up 1 base and J gave up 11 bases, with 12 bases separating them. The CDR3 spans 14 residues. In nucleotides, the CDR3 is TGTGCCAGCAGCCAAGGAACAGGGACGGCACCCCTCCACTTT. It specifies CASSQGTGTAPLHF.

The rearrangement uses TRBV5-5 and TRBJ1-5; D is perhaps TRBD1 (5 bases). Trimming took off 2 bases at V and 7 bases at J, with 10 bases between the two ends. Germline V gene lookup returns CDR1 SGHKS and CDR2 YYEKEE (reference sequence). The CDR3 is 13 amino acids. The CDR3 region is CASSFFGGQPQHF. The CDR3 DNA is TGTGCCAGCAGCTTCTTCGGGGGGCAGCCCCAGCATTTT.